This T cell receptor beta chain appears in the sequencing data of a study of T cell changes during pregnancy in multiple sclerosis. This table comes from immunoSEQ multiplex PCR, and its TCRdb copy is limited to in-frame clones, with some not included. The sample consists of 56,000 or so clones, approximately 91% of them appearing once. CDR1 and CDR2 from the germline V gene are SGHRS and YFSETQ. This CDR3 has 14 amino acids. V lost 0 bases to trimming and J lost 6 bases, with 11 bases between them. V gene TRBV5-1 combines with J gene TRBJ2-3; a possible D gene is TRBD2 (6 bases). The sequence came from a female donor with multiple sclerosis, enrolled in a pregnancy study. The sequenced sample was peripheral blood, obtained after pregnancy. The CDR3 region is CASSLGGDSDTQYF. In nucleotides, the CDR3 is TGCGCCAGCAGCTTGGGGGGGGATTCCGATACGCAGTATTTT.